One sample yielded the 4 T cell receptor beta chains listed below, sequenced in a study of blood T cell repertoires in COVID-19 (dated by TCRdb to 2020 to 2021). Libraries were built with the immunoSEQ multiplex PCR assay. TCRdb mirrors the immuneACCESS table, restricted to in-frame sequences. Some clones are absent from its copies; in checked studies, under half trace to an unresolved V gene, and the reason for the others is unknown. The sample includes about 160,000 clones, with 87% observed a single time. The ten biggest clones cover over 3.5% of the sample. The source material was peripheral blood. The receptors come from a woman aged 60 to 75 who had recovered from COVID-19.

The CDR3 spells CASTLGQGANSPLHF. As DNA, the CDR3 is TGTGCCAGTACCCTCGGCCAGGGGGCTAATTCACCCCTCCACTTT. This chain links TRBV19 with TRBJ1-6; 8 bases fit TRBD1. Losses at the gene ends were 7 bases for V and 6 bases for J; bases not matched to a gene: 8. This CDR3 has 15 residues. Looked up from germline, CDR1 is LNHDA and CDR2 is SQIVND (reference sequence).

This clone has only one observation. V usage is TRBV7-8 and J usage is TRBJ2-2; 10 bases map to TRBD1. The CDR3 has 16 residues. Trimming cost V 5 bases and J 0 bases; bases outside gene matches: 3. The germline V gene has CDR1 SGHVS and CDR2 FQNEAQ. The CDR3 reads CASSLGQGANTGELFF. Written as DNA, the CDR3 is TGTGCCAGCAGCCTCGGACAGGGGGCGAACACCGGGGAGCTGTTTTTT.

The chain has TRBV28 and TRBJ1-1; 8 bases match TRBD1. The CDR3 length is 15 residues. Germline CDR1 and CDR2: MDHEN and SYDVKM. With 7 bases clipped from V and 3 bases from J, the junction kept 10 bases outside the gene matches. The CDR3 protein is CASTTPQGAHTEAFF. Here the CDR3 DNA reads TGTGCCAGCACCACCCCTCAGGGGGCGCACACTGAAGCTTTCTTT.

CDR3 amino acids: CAISTLQGSGGYTF. CDR3 DNA: TGTGCCATCAGCACACTCCAGGGGTCGGGTGGCTACACCTTC. The chain combines TRBV10-3 with TRBJ1-2; D is perhaps TRBD1 (6 bases). Trimming took 6 bases from V and 7 from J, leaving 18 bases between them. Germline V gene sequence: CDR1 ENHRY, CDR2 SYGVKD. The CDR3 sequence is 14 residues long.